What follows is one T cell receptor (beta chain) and its context. After removal of 11 bases from V and 3 bases from J, the junction contained 7 bases not matched to a gene. The CDR3 is 14 residues long. CDR1 is MNHEY and CDR2 is SVGAGI in the germline V gene. Per the original data handling: Amplification with reference gene primers provided the estimates of nucleated cell counts. This table comes from immunoSEQ multiplex PCR, and its TCRdb copy is limited to in-frame clones, with some not included. The V and J calls and clone size were taken over from that table, and D and trimming were inferred from the DNA. This sample has 50,000 to 65,000 clones, with 80% to 90% found just once. This record comes from a study of blood T cell repertoires in COVID-19. Study-wide background: Acute and convalescent COVID-19 specimens originated in the United States, Italy and Spain. T cells, B-cell-depleted T cells, or PBMCs supplied cDNA or gDNA.

J is TRBJ1-4 and V is TRBV6-5; 9 nucleotides match TRBD1. This sequence was found in a human donor in a cohort sampled during active COVID-19. The specimen was peripheral blood. The chain's CDR3 is CAGGQGLPNEKLFF. The CDR3 nucleotides read TGTGCCGGGGGACAGGGTTTGCCTAATGAAAAACTGTTTTTT.